Below, 18 T cell receptor beta chains from the same sample are listed, as sequenced in a study of T cell changes during pregnancy in multiple sclerosis. Assay used: immunoSEQ multiplex PCR; TCRdb lists only in-frame clones, some missing. The sample comprises 90,000 to 95,000 clones, 85% to 95% of which are singletons, and around 4% rests with the top ten. This specimen consisted of peripheral blood, obtained in the first trimester of pregnancy. These receptors were taken from a female donor with multiple sclerosis, enrolled in a pregnancy study.

The chain recombines TRBV7-9 with TRBJ2-3; perhaps TRBD1 as D (6 bases). The germline V gene encodes CDR1 SEHNR and CDR2 FQNEAQ (reference sequence). With 3 bases removed from V and 1 base from J, the gap between germline ends came to 14 bases. CDR3 length equals 16 residues. CDR3 in DNA: TGTGCCAGCAGCTTCTACAGGGCGTGGGGCACAGATACGCAGTATTTT. This encodes CASSFYRAWGTDTQYF.

This rearrangement joins TRBV13 to TRBJ2-3; D might be TRBD2 (5 bases). This CDR3 is 14 amino acids long. The V end was cut by 7 bases, the J end by 0 bases, with 11 bases between. The germline CDR1 and CDR2 sequences are PRHDT and FYEKMQ (reference sequence). The CDR3 spells CASTHPGSTDTQYF. CDR3 bases: TGTGCCAGCACCCACCCGGGGAGCACAGATACGCAGTATTTT.

CDR3 DNA sequence: TGCGCCAGCAGAGGGGGAACGGGTGGGACTGAAGCTTTCTTT. It encodes CASRGGTGGTEAFF. The V call is TRBV10-2, the J call TRBJ1-1; weak D call: TRBD1 (6 bases). CDR1 is WSHSY, CDR2 SAAADI, per germline. This CDR3 spans 14 amino acids. V lost 6 bases to trimming and J lost 5 bases, with 16 bases between them.

J is TRBJ2-7 and V is TRBV7-9, with D possibly being TRBD1 (6 bases). The V gene lost 5 bases and the J gene lost 6 bases, with 29 bases spanning the gap. CDR1 is SEHNR, CDR2 FQNEAQ, per germline (reference sequence). The CDR3 consists of 18 residues. This chain's CDR3 is CASSLSPTGTSPDAEQYF. The CDR3 coding sequence is TGTGCCAGCAGCCTCTCCCCAACAGGGACCAGCCCGGATGCCGAGCAGTACTTC.

V usage is TRBV4-2 and J usage is TRBJ2-1; D not resolved. V dropped 8 bases and J dropped 6 bases, with 5 bases sitting between them. Germline V lookup: CDR1 LGHNA, CDR2 YNFKEQ. This CDR3 contains 10 residues. In nucleotides, the CDR3 is TGTGCCAGCTCAGGCAATGAGCAGTTCTTC. The encoded protein is CASSGNEQFF.

By sample fraction, this clone is medium-sized (0.01 to 0.1%). The chain is built from TRBV27 and TRBJ1-1; D gene ambiguous. Germline CDR1 MNHEY, CDR2 SMNVEV (reference sequence). V gave up 4 bases and J gave up 4 bases, with 13 bases separating them. CDR3 length: 14 amino acids. CDR3 nucleotide sequence: TGTGCCAGCAGTTCCGGACTGTCGATCACTGAAGCTTTCTTT. It translates to CASSSGLSITEAFF.

The chain recombines TRBV2 with TRBJ1-6; 8 nucleotides align to TRBD1. The CDR3 consists of 12 residues. Germline V CDR1 and CDR2: SNHLY, FYNNEI. V was pared by 8 bases and J by 8 bases, with 2 bases of the junction left unmatched. Here the CDR3 DNA reads TGTGCCAGCCGGGACAGGTATTCACCCCTCCACTTT. Translation gives CASRDRYSPLHF.

The chain employs TRBV7-6 and TRBJ1-5; 7 positions match TRBD1. Looked up from germline, CDR1 is SGHVS and CDR2 is FNYEAQ. Unmatched junction bases numbered 4, after V lost 2 bases and J lost 0 bases. CDR3 size: 16 residues. CDR3 amino acids: CASSLTAGGSNQPQHF. In DNA, the CDR3 is TGTGCCAGCAGCTTAACTGCAGGGGGTAGCAATCAGCCCCAGCATTTT.

The chain links TRBV27 to TRBJ1-2; 7 bases agree with TRBD1. Germline V gene lookup returns CDR1 MNHEY and CDR2 SMNVEV (reference sequence). With V trimmed by 6 bases and J by 5 bases, 9 bases remained unmatched. The CDR3 is 14 residues long. Written as DNA, the CDR3 is TGTGCCAGCAGCGAGCGGACAGGAAGATATGGCTACACCTTC. It translates to CASSERTGRYGYTF.

The chain is built from TRBV6-4 and TRBJ1-6; tentative D call: TRBD1 (6 bases). V was shortened by 0 bases and J by 7 bases, with 10 bases between the two germline ends. The CDR3 has 15 residues. Per germline, CDR1 MRHNA and CDR2 SNTAGT. The CDR3 bases are TGTGCCAGCAGTGACTCAAGGGGGAACAATTCACCCCTCCACTTT. This gives the protein CASSDSRGNNSPLHF.

This clone appeared a few times. The chain uses TRBV25-1 and TRBJ2-7; D is undetermined. The CDR3 consists of 11 residues. Trimming removed 3 bases at V and 5 bases at J, with 5 bases between. Germline lookup yields CDR1 MGHDK and CDR2 SYGVNS. The DNA of the CDR3 is TGTGCCAGCAGTGATTTAGACGAGCAGTACTTC. Protein sequence: CASSDLDEQYF.

This sequence joins TRBV19 and TRBJ1-1; D gene unclear. Trimming took off 6 bases at V and 0 bases at J, with 8 bases between the two ends. The V gene's germline CDR1 is LNHDA and CDR2 SQIVND (reference sequence). CDR3 length: 13 residues. DNA of the CDR3: TGTGCCAGTAGCCGCGGGCTGAACACTGAAGCTTTCTTT. Translation gives CASSRGLNTEAFF.

A single count supports this clone. The CDR3 loop reads CAEHPTSGTLTGELFF. In DNA form, the CDR3 reads TGTGCCGAGCATCCAACCAGTGGGACACTAACCGGGGAGCTGTTTTTT. This chain connects TRBV7-9 to TRBJ2-2; D is possibly TRBD1 (6 bases). V was trimmed by 11 bases and J by 5 bases, leaving 24 bases between them. Germline CDR1 reads SEHNR; CDR2 reads FQNEAQ (reference sequence). CDR3 length equals 16 residues.

The rearrangement links TRBV9 to TRBJ2-2; 8 positions match TRBD2. The CDR3 runs to 16 residues. Germline assignment: CDR1 SGDLS and CDR2 YYNGEE. V lost 3 bases and J lost 6; bases outside the gene matches: 10. CDR3 bases: TGTGCCAGCAGCGAGGGAAACGGGGGGGCGGCCGGGGAGCTGTTTTTT. Amino acid sequence: CASSEGNGGAAGELFF.

This clone was picked up a small number of times. This chain connects TRBV5-1 to TRBJ1-6; possibly TRBD1 for D (5 bases). CDR1 SGHRS and CDR2 YFSETQ come from the germline V gene. This CDR3 spans 15 amino acids. With 0 bases removed from V and 5 bases from J, the gap between germline ends came to 9 bases. As DNA, the CDR3 is TGCGCCAGCAGCTTGGGCACAGGCGATAATTCACCCCTCCACTTT. Its translation is CASSLGTGDNSPLHF.

The V call is TRBV2, the J call TRBJ2-5; 13 nucleotides line up with TRBD2. Germline CDR1 reads SNHLY; CDR2 reads FYNNEI. V was pared by 6 bases and J by 4 bases, with 8 bases of the junction left unmatched. The CDR3 loop spans 16 amino acids. CDR3 DNA sequence: TGTGCCAGCAGGGCCGGACTAGCGGGGGTTTTAGAGACCCAGTACTTC. Translation gives CASRAGLAGVLETQYF.

This chain joins TRBV10-1 and TRBJ1-1; D uncertain. The germline gives CDR1 WNHNN, CDR2 SYGVQD (reference sequence). This CDR3 region has 12 residues. V shed 3 bases and J shed 4 bases, with 6 bases lying between them. The CDR3 bases are TGCGCCAGCAGTGAATACGGCACTGAAGCTTTCTTT. This gives the protein CASSEYGTEAFF.

V is TRBV7-9 and J is TRBJ2-3, with TRBD2 as a possible D gene (6 bases). With 7 bases removed from V and 7 bases from J, the gap between germline ends came to 27 bases. The CDR3 consists of 17 residues. The germline CDR1 and CDR2 sequences are SEHNR and FQNEAQ (reference sequence). Written as DNA, the CDR3 is TGTGCCAGCAACTGGGCGGGGTCTCGCAGTGGGGGAAATACGCAGTATTTT. Amino acids: CASNWAGSRSGGNTQYF.